Shown below are 17 T cell receptor beta chains from a single sample sequenced in a study of CD8 T cell repertoires and HIV-1 epitope variants. Sequenced by immunoSEQ multiplex PCR; TCRdb stores in-frame clones only, minus some. Of approximately 90,000 clones in the sample, roughly four fifths were seen once. Material for sequencing was uncultured baseline CD8+ T cells from peripheral blood mononuclear cells (PBMCs). These receptors were taken from a male donor with HIV.

In this sample, this clone turned up a few times. This chain links TRBV27 with TRBJ2-1, with 7 bases fitting TRBD2. Germline lookup yields CDR1 MNHEY and CDR2 SMNVEV (reference sequence). The CDR3 has 12 residues. The V gene end was trimmed by 5 bases and the J gene end by 7 bases; junction bases not matched to a gene: 2. The CDR3 DNA is TGTGCCAGCAGTCAGCGGGGAAATGAGCAGTTCTTC. This encodes CASSQRGNEQFF.

The chain combines TRBV6-5 with TRBJ1-6; no reliable D call. Trimming took 4 bases from V and 8 from J, leaving 12 bases between them. This CDR3 region has 14 residues. CDR1 is MNHEY, CDR2 SVGAGI, per germline. CDR3 protein: CASSSRDLDSPLHF. In DNA form, the CDR3 reads TGTGCCAGCAGTTCTAGGGATTTGGATTCACCCCTCCACTTT.

This clone was counted a few times. V usage is TRBV4-1 and J usage is TRBJ1-5; weak D call: TRBD1 (5 bases). Trimming cost V 0 bases and J 0 bases, with 12 bases left between them. This CDR3 has 17 residues. Per germline, CDR1 MGHRA and CDR2 YSYEKL. CDR3 loop: CASSQEGTDYSNQPQHF. CDR3 sequence (DNA): TGCGCCAGCAGCCAAGAGGGGACGGACTATAGCAATCAGCCCCAGCATTTT.

A note on this clone: The sample holds other DNA sequences that translate to the same CDR3. The chain links TRBV5-1 to TRBJ2-1, with D uncertain. Germline CDR1 and CDR2: SGHRS and YFSETQ. This CDR3 is 15 amino acids long. V lost 5 bases, J lost 0 bases, and 12 bases lay in between. The CDR3: CASSPPSDSYNEQFF. The CDR3 region has the DNA TGCGCCAGCAGTCCGCCTAGTGACTCCTACAATGAGCAGTTCTTC. Full variable domain (remainder filled in from reference TRBV5-1 and TRBJ2-1): KAGVTQTPRYLIKTRGQQVTLSCSPISGHRSVSWYQQTPGQGLQFLFEYFSETQRNKGNFPGRFSGRQFSNSRSEMNVSTLELGDSALYLCASSPPSDSYNEQFFGPGTRLTVL.

V usage is TRBV30 and J usage is TRBJ2-7, with D hard to call. Trimming left V 1 base short and J 2 bases short, with 9 bases between. The CDR3 covers 13 residues. In germline, CDR1 is GTSNPN, CDR2 SVGIG (reference sequence). CDR3 nucleotide sequence: TGTGCCTGGAGTGCACAGCCCGCCTACGAGCAGTACTTC. It specifies CAWSAQPAYEQYF.

This clone was observed a few times. The gene calls are TRBV5-6 and TRBJ2-1; 11 nucleotides align to TRBD2. The CDR3 is 17 amino acids. In germline, CDR1 is SGHDT, CDR2 YYEEEE. V lost 2 bases, J lost 4 bases, and 8 bases stayed unmatched. CDR3 region: CASSFGQTSGIYNEQFF. CDR3 bases: TGTGCCAGCAGCTTTGGGCAGACTAGCGGGATTTACAATGAGCAGTTCTTC.

This clone appeared a few times. The CDR3, as DNA: TGTGCCAGCAGCTTCACAGGGAGTAACTATGGCTACACCTTC. Translating it yields CASSFTGSNYGYTF. The chain uses TRBV5-5 and TRBJ1-2; TRBD1 might be the D (6 bases). Germline V gene lookup returns CDR1 SGHKS and CDR2 YYEKEE (reference sequence). The CDR3 sequence is 14 residues long. The V end was cut by 2 bases, the J end by 1 base, with 9 bases between.

The chain employs TRBV5-1 and TRBJ1-3; the D gene is possibly TRBD1 (6 bases). Germline CDR1 reads SGHRS; CDR2 reads YFSETQ. V lost 0 bases to trimming and J lost 8 bases, with 21 bases between them. The CDR3 contains 17 residues. The CDR3 region is CASSLGSIGTPGDTIYF. The CDR3 nucleotides are TGCGCCAGCAGCTTGGGCTCGATCGGGACACCCGGTGACACCATATATTTT.

The chain couples TRBV28 to TRBJ2-5; unclear D gene. CDR1 MDHEN and CDR2 SYDVKM come from the germline V gene. V lost 1 base and J 0 bases, leaving 12 bases between the germline ends. This CDR3 is built from 16 residues. CDR3: CASSLSFPRYQETQYF. CDR3 DNA: TGTGCCAGCAGTTTATCGTTCCCCCGTTACCAAGAGACCCAGTACTTC.

This chain uses TRBV30 with TRBJ1-6; D unresolved. Germline assignment: CDR1 GTSNPN and CDR2 SVGIG (reference sequence). The V end was cut by 0 bases, the J end by 9 bases, with 15 bases between. The CDR3 extends over 15 amino acids. CDR3 DNA: TGTGCCTGGAGTGTAGTGCGTCATTCAGTTTCACCCCTCCACTTT. The encoded protein is CAWSVVRHSVSPLHF.

The rearrangement uses TRBV4-1 and TRBJ2-3; 8 nucleotides agree with TRBD1. Germline assignment: CDR1 MGHRA and CDR2 YSYEKL. V lost 3 bases, J lost 4 bases, and 9 bases stayed unmatched. This CDR3 spans 16 amino acids. The CDR3 sequence is CASSHIRGRGSDTQYF. The CDR3 bases are TGCGCCAGCAGCCACATCAGGGGGCGAGGGTCAGATACGCAGTATTTT.

The rearrangement joins TRBV15 to TRBJ2-1; the match to TRBD2 covers 10 bases. CDR1 is LNHNV and CDR2 is YYDKDF in the germline V gene (reference sequence). There are 15 residues in the CDR3. The J segment lost 3 bases and the V segment lost 6 bases, leaving 5 bases of the junction unmatched. The CDR3 sequence: CATSSGTSVYNEQFF. DNA of the CDR3: TGTGCCACCAGTTCCGGGACTAGCGTCTACAATGAGCAGTTCTTC.

This clone was counted between two and nine times. CDR3 sequence: CASSSTGTGNTIYF. In DNA form, the CDR3 reads TGTGCCAGCAGTTCGACAGGGACTGGAAACACCATATATTTT. The chain has TRBV27 and TRBJ1-3; 7 nucleotides line up with TRBD1. The CDR3 loop spans 14 amino acids. V was pared by 4 bases and J by 2 bases, with 2 bases of the junction left unmatched. CDR1 is MNHEY, CDR2 SMNVEV, per germline (reference sequence).

The rearrangement links TRBV5-5 to TRBJ2-4; TRBD1 matches 8 bases. The germline V gene encodes CDR1 SGHKS and CDR2 YYEKEE (reference sequence). J lost 1 base, V lost 3 bases, and 6 bases had no gene match. The CDR3 sequence is 16 residues long. The CDR3 nucleotides read TGTGCCAGCAGCTCGGACAGGGTTGGGGCCAAAAACATTCAGTACTTC. This sequence encodes CASSSDRVGAKNIQYF.

The chain is built from TRBV28 and TRBJ1-1; TRBD1 matches at 9 bases. The V and J ends lost 7 bases and 4 bases, in that order; junction bases with no gene match: 7. The CDR3 is made up of 14 amino acids. Per the germline V gene, CDR1 is MDHEN and CDR2 is SYDVKM. CDR3 amino acids: CASTLQGAGTEAFF. CDR3 bases: TGTGCCAGCACCTTACAGGGGGCAGGCACTGAAGCTTTCTTT. Based on the CDR3 plus reference TRBV28 and TRBJ1-1, the full variable domain is DVKVTQSSRYLVKRTGEKVFLECVQDMDHENMFWYRQDPGLGLRLIYFSYDVKMKEKGDIPEGYSVSREKKERFSLILESASTNQTSMYLCASTLQGAGTEAFFGQGTRLTVV.

This clone has more than one count but fewer than ten. The chain combines TRBV13 with TRBJ2-4, with D possibly being TRBD1 or TRBD2 (6 bases each). The CDR3 runs 17 residues. Trimming pared 4 bases from V and 1 base from J, leaving 17 bases between. Germline V gene data show CDR1 as PRHDT and CDR2 as FYEKMQ (reference sequence). CDR3 sequence: CASSSTGASLAKNIQYF. The CDR3 DNA follows: TGTGCCAGCAGCTCAACGGGGGCTAGCTTGGCCAAAAACATTCAGTACTTC. The whole variable domain, remainder taken from reference TRBV13 and TRBJ2-4, is AAGVIQSPRHLIKEKRETATLKCYPIPRHDTVYWYQQGPGQDPQFLISFYEKMQSDKGSIPDRFSAQQFSDYHSELNMSSLELGDSALYFCASSSTGASLAKNIQYFGAGTRLSVL.

This clone was observed a handful of times. V is TRBV6-1 and J is TRBJ1-6; D gene uncertain. The CDR3 consists of 13 residues. The germline gives CDR1 MNHNS, CDR2 SASEGT. Trimming took 5 bases from V and 6 from J, leaving 8 bases between them. This CDR3 is CASSRQINSPLHF. In DNA, the CDR3 is TGTGCCAGCAGTAGACAAATTAATTCACCCCTCCACTTT.